This is a list of T cell receptor beta chains from one sample in a study of OX40 agonist ivuxolimab in advanced cancers. Generated by immunoSEQ multiplex PCR, the TCRdb table keeps only in-frame clones and is missing some. Of 70,000 to 95,000 clones in the sample, 80% to 90% were seen once. Sequencing was performed on CD4+ or CD8+ T cells sorted from blood, taken in a trial of the OX40 agonist ivuxolimab. The receptors come from an adult with an advanced solid tumor such as melanoma, head and neck, liver or kidney cancer. Each CDR3 is given with its conserved first and last residue. D genes are given only for firm matches. The size entry is marked missing in some rows and otherwise reads once, few, many or a size class.

V gene,D gene,clone size,J gene,CDR3 protein,CDR3 DNA
TRBV6-4,.,.,TRBJ2-3,CASSDGGATDTQYF,TGTGCCAGCAGTGACGGGGGGGCCACAGATACGCAGTATTTT
TRBV6-1,TRBD1,.,TRBJ1-6,CASSETGVSPLHF,TGTGCCAGCAGTGAAACAGGGGTCTCACCCCTCCACTTT
TRBV25-1,.,.,TRBJ2-5,CASSALERTQETQYF,TGTGCCAGCAGCGCTCTGGAGAGGACTCAAGAGACCCAGTACTTC
TRBV19,.,.,TRBJ1-5,CASRVVTNSNQPQHF,TGTGCCAGTAGGGTCGTAACGAATAGCAATCAGCCCCAGCATTTT
TRBV28,TRBD2,.,TRBJ2-1,CASRGTSGLNEQFF,TGTGCCAGCAGGGGGACTAGCGGACTTAATGAGCAGTTCTTC
TRBV30,.,.,TRBJ1-1,CAWSEQAYTEAFF,TGTGCCTGGAGCGAACAGGCTTACACTGAAGCTTTCTTT
TRBV4-1,.,few,TRBJ1-5,CASSRGRDNQPQHF,TGCGCCAGCAGCCGGGGCAGGGACAATCAGCCCCAGCATTTT
TRBV9,TRBD1,once,TRBJ1-2,CASSLNRGYYGYTF,TGTGCCAGCAGCCTTAACAGGGGATACTATGGCTACACCTTC
TRBV5-4,.,.,TRBJ2-1,CASRADGMRYNEQFF,TGTGCCAGCAGAGCCGATGGAATGCGTTACAATGAGCAGTTCTTC
TRBV7-6,.,.,TRBJ2-7,CASSSTATSYEQYF,TGTGCCAGCAGCTCGACCGCGACATCTTACGAGCAGTACTTC
TRBV5-4,.,.,TRBJ1-2,CASSLGGGSNYGYTF,TGTGCCAGCAGCTTGGGAGGGGGGTCTAACTATGGCTACACCTTC
TRBV6-1,TRBD1,.,TRBJ1-4,CARGDRVNEKLFF,TGTGCCAGGGGGGACAGGGTTAACGAAAAACTGTTTTTT
TRBV30,.,.,TRBJ1-6,CAWSLRQPYNSPLHF,TGTGCCTGGAGTCTAAGACAGCCTTATAATTCACCCCTCCACTTT
TRBV5-4,.,.,TRBJ2-1,CASSRDWSSYNEQFF,TGTGCCAGCAGCCGTGACTGGAGCTCCTACAATGAGCAGTTCTTC
TRBV18,TRBD1,.,TRBJ2-3,CASSPGQGTGINTDTQYF,TGTGCCAGCTCACCAGGGCAAGGGACAGGCATTAACACAGATACGCAGTATTTT
TRBV18,.,.,TRBJ2-3,CASSPTGASTDTQYF,TGTGCCAGCTCACCCACAGGCGCTAGCACAGATACGCAGTATTTT
TRBV5-4,.,.,TRBJ1-1,CASSLSGIEAFF,TGTGCCAGCAGCTTGTCAGGGATCGAAGCTTTCTTT
TRBV5-6,.,.,TRBJ2-3,CASSLQGKDTQYF,TGTGCCAGCAGCTTGCAGGGGAAAGATACGCAGTATTTT
TRBV5-1,.,.,TRBJ2-2,CASSYTTTLYTGELFF,TGCGCCAGCAGCTATACGACGACCCTTTACACCGGGGAGCTGTTTTTT
TRBV19,TRBD1,.,TRBJ1-5,CASSPNRGGQPQHF,TGTGCCAGTAGCCCAAACAGGGGTGGTCAGCCCCAGCATTTT
TRBV11-2,.,few,TRBJ1-1,CASSFWSLNTEAFF,TGTGCCAGCAGCTTTTGGTCACTGAACACTGAAGCTTTCTTT
TRBV19,TRBD1,.,TRBJ1-5,CASSIVAGGHQPQHF,TGTGCCAGTAGTATAGTGGCAGGGGGGCATCAGCCCCAGCATTTT
TRBV15,.,.,TRBJ1-3,CATSRERGGNTIYF,TGTGCCACCAGCAGAGAACGGGGTGGAAACACCATATATTTT
TRBV21-1,.,.,TRBJ1-5,CASSKLGRGGLSGTDQPQHF,TGTGCCAGCAGCAAACTGGGGAGGGGCGGTTTATCCGGGACAGATCAGCCCCAGCATTTT
TRBV2,.,.,TRBJ2-7,CASSELWGSEQYF,TGTGCCAGCAGTGAACTATGGGGATCCGAGCAGTACTTC
TRBV5-1,.,.,TRBJ2-7,CASSLAWRGSPYEQYF,TGCGCCAGCAGCTTGGCCTGGAGGGGAAGCCCATACGAGCAGTACTTC
TRBV5-1,TRBD2,.,TRBJ2-2,CASSFTAGEPTGELFF,TGCGCCAGCAGCTTTACGGCGGGGGAACCTACCGGGGAGCTGTTTTTT
TRBV13,.,few,TRBJ1-3,CASSPEGNTIYF,TGTGCCAGCAGCCCGGAAGGAAACACCATATATTTT
TRBV18,TRBD2,once,TRBJ2-1,CASSLLGTSENEQFF,TGTGCCAGCTCACTACTAGGGACTAGCGAAAATGAGCAGTTCTTC
TRBV6-5,.,.,TRBJ2-7,CASSISTGSYEQYF,TGTGCCAGCAGCATTTCGACCGGGTCCTACGAGCAGTACTTC
TRBV5-1,TRBD2,.,TRBJ2-7,CASSTGTSGSYEQYF,TGCGCCAGCAGCACTGGGACTAGCGGGTCCTACGAGCAGTACTTC
TRBV10-1,.,.,TRBJ2-3,CASSEAGTRTDTQYF,TGCGCCAGCAGTGAGGCCGGGACACGCACAGATACGCAGTATTTT
TRBV6-1,.,once,TRBJ1-2,CASSNPDLPSGYTF,TGTGCCAGCAGTAACCCCGATCTCCCGTCTGGCTACACCTTC
TRBV19,TRBD1,.,TRBJ2-7,CASSITRQGDEQYF,TGTGCCAGTAGTATAACTAGACAGGGCGACGAGCAGTACTTC
TRBV5-6,TRBD1,.,TRBJ1-2,CASSLTQGGVKGYTF,TGTGCCAGCAGCCTGACCCAGGGGGGAGTCAAAGGCTACACCTTC
TRBV6-5,.,.,TRBJ1-2,CASSYGANYGYTF,TGTGCCAGCAGTTACGGGGCCAACTATGGCTACACCTTC
TRBV21-1,.,.,TRBJ1-3,CASSNPFPRARNSSGNTIYF,TGTGCCAGCAGCAACCCCTTCCCCCGGGCCAGAAATAGCTCTGGAAACACCATATATTTT
TRBV7-9,.,once,TRBJ2-1,CASSSDSYNEQFF,TGTGCCAGCAGCAGTGACAGCTACAATGAGCAGTTCTTC
TRBV29-1,TRBD1,.,TRBJ2-7,CSVEWGTGANYEQYF,TGCAGCGTTGAATGGGGGACAGGGGCTAACTACGAGCAGTACTTC
TRBV18,.,.,TRBJ1-1,CASSPTTGSGNTEAFF,TGTGCCAGCTCACCTACCACAGGGTCTGGGAACACTGAAGCTTTCTTT
TRBV29-1,TRBD1,few,TRBJ1-2,CSVVQGAAHGYTF,TGCAGCGTTGTACAGGGGGCGGCGCATGGCTACACCTTC
TRBV28,.,.,TRBJ1-1,CASVPGGRVTEAFF,TGTGCCAGCGTGCCGGGGGGCAGGGTCACTGAAGCTTTCTTT
TRBV6-5,.,.,TRBJ1-2,CASSYRGSNGYTF,TGTGCCAGCAGTTACAGAGGGTCTAACGGCTACACCTTC
TRBV10-1,.,.,TRBJ2-7,CASSEFLTGAQNEQYF,TGCGCCAGCAGTGAATTTCTGACGGGGGCGCAAAACGAGCAGTACTTC
TRBV18,.,.,TRBJ1-2,CASSPQGPLDGYTF,TGTGCCAGCTCACCTCAGGGGCCCCTCGATGGCTACACCTTC